Only a few counts were recorded for the clone carrying this T cell receptor (beta chain). Its target is unknown. Sort purity for all populations was recorded as exceeding 98%. This sample is drawn from a study of beta chain features in type 1 diabetes. Germline loops: CDR1 SGDLS, CDR2 YYNGEE. The CDR3 has 13 residues. V lost 2 bases, J lost 10 bases, and 13 bases lay in between. Isolated RNA was reverse transcribed in full, so expressed TCRB transcripts were sequenced. This table comes from immunoSEQ multiplex PCR, and its TCRdb copy is limited to in-frame clones, with some not included. The top ten hold about 0.06% of the sample, which has around 500,000 clones, approximately 30% seen once. Study-wide results and limits: Shorter templates may be favored by PCR, equally so in patients and controls.

The specimen sequenced was naive CD4+ T cells from blood. This TCR came from a man between 18 and 35 years old in good health. The chain links TRBV9 to TRBJ2-4, with D perhaps matching TRBD1 or TRBD2 (5 bases each). CDR3 sequence reads: CASSVGTPGIQYF. The CDR3 coding sequence is TGTGCCAGCAGCGTTGGGACCCCAGGAATTCAGTACTTC.